This T cell receptor beta chain comes out of a study of T cell responses to AZD1222 COVID-19 vaccine. V was trimmed by 4 bases and J by 0 bases, leaving 11 bases between them. The CDR3 extends over 15 amino acids. Germline-derived CDR1 and CDR2 are SGHRS and YFSETQ. Assay: immunoSEQ multiplex PCR; the TCRdb copy retains only in-frame clones and omits some. This sample has over 85,000 clones; more than 90% occur once, and the top ten carry 2% to 2.5%. Sequencing was performed on peripheral blood, taken 28 days after the second AZD1222 dose. The receptor was isolated from an adult who received the AZD1222 COVID-19 vaccine. This rearrangement joins TRBV5-1 to TRBJ1-5; D is perhaps TRBD1 (5 bases). The CDR3 reads CASSPSGTSNQPQHF. DNA for the CDR3: TGCGCCAGCAGCCCCTCAGGGACTAGCAATCAGCCCCAGCATTTT. Complete variable domain (other parts from reference TRBV5-1 and TRBJ1-5): KAGVTQTPRYLIKTRGQQVTLSCSPISGHRSVSWYQQTPGQGLQFLFEYFSETQRNKGNFPGRFSGRQFSNSRSEMNVSTLELGDSALYLCASSPSGTSNQPQHFGDGTRLSIL.